This paragraph covers one T cell receptor (beta chain) sequence. Its antigen is currently unknown. Clones were sequenced by immunoSEQ multiplex PCR, and TCRdb holds only the in-frame ones, with some missing. Of more than 150,000 clones listed, 85% to 90% are singletons. This record comes from a study of T cell responses to AZD1222 COVID-19 vaccine. Study observations and caveats: In a largely white British group with more females than males, clonal diversity was possibly underestimated.

This receptor was taken from an adult in good health. The input for sequencing was peripheral blood, taken on day 0 of AZD1222 vaccination.

CDR3 DNA sequence: TGTGCCAGCAGTCCCTACCGCACTAGCGGGGACCGCTACGAGCAGTACTTC. This gives the protein CASSPYRTSGDRYEQYF. V is TRBV27 and J is TRBJ2-7; TRBD2 matches at 10 bases. The CDR3 has 17 amino acids. With 5 bases clipped from V and 3 bases from J, the junction kept 13 bases outside the gene matches. Germline V gene lookup returns CDR1 MNHEY and CDR2 SMNVEV (reference sequence).